Below, 24 T cell receptor beta chains from the same sample are listed, as sequenced in a study of shared clonotypes between healthy human individuals. Terminally differentiated effector memory CD45RA+ cells were excluded by CCR7 positive selection of CD45RO-negative cells. The data were produced by immunoSEQ multiplex PCR, yet TCRdb's version contains in-frame clones alone and is incomplete. The sample consists of hundreds of thousands of clones, 95% to 96% of them appearing once. Sequenced sample: naive CD8+ T cells sorted from blood. The source is a woman in her 30s in good health.

V is TRBV7-3 and J is TRBJ2-1; no clear D gene. Germline V gives CDR1 SGHTA, CDR2 FQGTGA. The CDR3 runs 15 residues. With 3 bases removed from V and 0 bases from J, the gap between germline ends came to 9 bases. DNA for the CDR3: TGTGCCAGCAGCTTTACGTCGAGCTCCTACAATGAGCAGTTCTTC. Protein product: CASSFTSSSYNEQFF. Looking up the rest from reference TRBV7-3 and TRBJ2-1 gives the full variable domain: GAGVSQTPSNKVTEKGKYVELRCDPISGHTALYWYRQSLGQGPEFLIYFQGTGAADDSGLPNDRFFAVRPEGSVSTLKIQRTERGDSAVYLCASSFTSSSYNEQFFGPGTRLTVL.

V is TRBV4-1 and J is TRBJ2-2; D remains ambiguous. The CDR3 totals 17 residues. The germline V gene has CDR1 MGHRA and CDR2 YSYEKL. The V end lost 2 bases, the J end lost 5 bases, and 18 bases lay between the germline ends. DNA for the CDR3: TGCGCCAGCAGCCAAACGTCCCTAACCCGAGAGACCGGGGAGCTGTTTTTT. Amino acids: CASSQTSLTRETGELFF.

As to this clone: At the DNA level, this CDR3 is encoded by other sequences in the same sample as well. The chain couples TRBV10-1 to TRBJ1-3; D ambiguous. V lost 3 bases, J lost 4 bases, and 7 bases lay in between. Germline assignment: CDR1 WNHNN and CDR2 SYGVQD (reference sequence). This CDR3 contains 13 residues. This CDR3 is CASSEGRGNTIYF. In DNA form, the CDR3 reads TGCGCCAGCAGTGAAGGGCGAGGAAACACCATATATTTT.

The chain joins TRBV10-3 to TRBJ2-7; D gene unclear. The CDR3 is 14 amino acids. Germline V lookup: CDR1 ENHRY, CDR2 SYGVKD. Trimming left V 3 bases short and J 0 bases short, with 9 bases between. CDR3 in DNA: TGTGCCATCAGTGACCAGGCTAACTCCTACGAGCAGTACTTC. Protein: CAISDQANSYEQYF.

The chain combines TRBV10-1 with TRBJ2-2; maybe TRBD1 (6 bases). This CDR3 has 17 amino acids. Trimming cost V 3 bases and J 0 bases, with 14 bases left between them. Germline CDR1 reads WNHNN; CDR2 reads SYGVQD (reference sequence). The DNA of the CDR3 is TGCGCCAGCAGTGAACCCTCCGGGACACCGAACACCGGGGAGCTGTTTTTT. It yields the protein CASSEPSGTPNTGELFF.

V usage is TRBV4-1 and J usage is TRBJ1-1; D gene unclear. This CDR3 is 11 amino acids long. Germline V lookup: CDR1 MGHRA, CDR2 YSYEKL. With 0 bases removed from V and 10 bases from J, the gap between germline ends came to 6 bases. CDR3 in DNA: TGCGCCAGCAGCCAAGAAGACCGAGCTTTCTTT. Amino acids: CASSQEDRAFF.

The V and J genes are TRBV7-9 and TRBJ2-7; no definite D call. Trimming cost V 5 bases and J 3 bases, with 11 bases left between them. The length of the CDR3 is 13 residues. Germline CDR1 SEHNR, CDR2 FQNEAQ (reference sequence). The CDR3 here is CASSEVVVYEQYF. DNA for the CDR3: TGTGCCAGCAGCGAGGTGGTAGTCTACGAGCAGTACTTC.

This chain connects TRBV19 to TRBJ1-1; possible D gene TRBD1, 6 bases. With 5 bases removed from V and 5 bases from J, the gap between germline ends came to 30 bases. CDR3 size: 19 residues. CDR1 is LNHDA, CDR2 SQIVND, per germline (reference sequence). The CDR3 coding sequence is TGTGCCAGTAGTCCGCAGAGGGGGGCCACTTACCTACGGGGAACTGAAGCTTTCTTT. Its protein product is CASSPQRGATYLRGTEAFF.

The CDR3 loop is CASSLIGTQETQYF. The CDR3 DNA reads TGTGCCAGCAGCTTAATCGGGACCCAAGAGACCCAGTACTTC. This sequence joins TRBV7-9 and TRBJ2-5; possibly TRBD1 or TRBD2 for D (5 bases each). V gave up 2 bases and J gave up 1 base, with 8 bases separating them. Germline CDR1 and CDR2: SEHNR and FQNEAQ (reference sequence). The length of the CDR3 is 14 residues.

The chain links TRBV10-1 to TRBJ2-7; D is unclear. This CDR3 is built from 13 residues. V lost 3 bases and J lost 3, with 9 bases in between. CDR1 is WNHNN, CDR2 SYGVQD, per germline (reference sequence). CDR3 amino acids: CASSDQPFYEQYF. The DNA for the CDR3 is TGCGCCAGCAGTGATCAACCGTTCTACGAGCAGTACTTC.

The V call is TRBV6-1, the J call TRBJ2-3, with 7 bases fitting TRBD2. Looked up from germline, CDR1 is MNHNS and CDR2 is SASEGT. The CDR3 has 16 residues. The V segment lost 2 bases and the J segment 0 bases; nucleotides outside the gene matches: 5. Written as DNA, the CDR3 is TGTGCCAGCAGTGAACGGCGGGAGTATAGCACAGATACGCAGTATTTT. Its protein is CASSERREYSTDTQYF.

The CDR3 reads CASSPMGYEQYF. CDR3 in DNA: TGTGCCAGCAGCCCGATGGGCTACGAGCAGTACTTC. V is TRBV7-8 and J is TRBJ2-7; D is unresolved. The germline gives CDR1 SGHVS, CDR2 FQNEAQ. This CDR3 is 12 amino acids long. Trimming took off 5 bases at V and 3 bases at J, with 8 bases between the two ends.

The rearrangement joins TRBV27 to TRBJ2-7, with 9 bases lining up with TRBD2. The CDR3 is 12 amino acids. Germline trimming cut 3 bases from V and 7 bases from J; bases unmatched to any gene: 1. Germline loops: CDR1 MNHEY, CDR2 SMNVEV (reference sequence). In DNA, the CDR3 is TGTGCCAGCAGTTTTACTAGCGGGGAGCAGTACTTC. Protein product: CASSFTSGEQYF.

Regarding this clone: Other DNA sequences from this sample encode an identical CDR3 as well. The rearrangement joins TRBV5-6 to TRBJ2-7; no clear D. The ends were cut back, 0 bases at V and 4 bases at J, with 11 bases in the middle. Germline assignment: CDR1 SGHDT and CDR2 YYEEEE. The CDR3 loop spans 14 amino acids. CDR3 amino acids: CASSLGGSTYEQYF. The CDR3 region has the DNA TGTGCCAGCAGCTTGGGAGGATCTACTTACGAGCAGTACTTC.

This clone is a singleton in its sample. This chain uses TRBV5-1 with TRBJ1-2; no clear D gene. CDR3 size: 15 residues. V was clipped by 4 bases and J by 2 bases, with 15 bases between them. In germline, CDR1 is SGHRS, CDR2 YFSETQ. The CDR3 loop is CASSPEAGSNYGYTF. The CDR3 DNA reads as TGCGCCAGCAGCCCAGAGGCGGGGTCCAACTATGGCTACACCTTC. Complete variable domain (other parts from reference TRBV5-1 and TRBJ1-2): KAGVTQTPRYLIKTRGQQVTLSCSPISGHRSVSWYQQTPGQGLQFLFEYFSETQRNKGNFPGRFSGRQFSNSRSEMNVSTLELGDSALYLCASSPEAGSNYGYTFGSGTRLTVV.

J is TRBJ2-3 and V is TRBV4-1; no clear D. This CDR3 comprises 14 residues. Trimming left V 0 bases short and J 0 bases short, with 4 bases between. Per germline, CDR1 MGHRA and CDR2 YSYEKL. This CDR3 is CASSQDPSTDTQYF. The CDR3 DNA reads TGCGCCAGCAGCCAAGATCCGAGCACAGATACGCAGTATTTT.

This chain links TRBV4-1 with TRBJ2-7; 7 bases fit TRBD1. The germline V gene has CDR1 MGHRA and CDR2 YSYEKL. The CDR3 totals 15 residues. Trimming took 1 base from V and 4 from J; bases not matched to a gene: 7. The CDR3 nucleotides read TGCGCCAGCAGCCAAGCCCCAGGGGGACCTTACGAGCAGTACTTC. The encoded protein is CASSQAPGGPYEQYF.

The chain recombines TRBV28 with TRBJ2-1; the D is unclear. The V and J ends lost 8 bases and 3 bases respectively, with 17 bases between them. CDR3 length: 15 residues. Germline V lookup: CDR1 MDHEN, CDR2 SYDVKM. CDR3 DNA: TGTGCCAGCTGCGGACCGTCTTCTCTCTACAATGAGCAGTTCTTC. Residues: CASCGPSSLYNEQFF.

The chain has TRBV30 and TRBJ1-1; TRBD1 might be the D (6 bases). The CDR3 length is 12 residues. In germline, CDR1 is GTSNPN, CDR2 SVGIG (reference sequence). V lost 1 base and J lost 8, with 11 bases in between. The CDR3 coding sequence is TGTGCCTGGAGTGGGGGACAACCCGAAGCTTTCTTT. This encodes CAWSGGQPEAFF.

The V gene is TRBV7-9, the J gene TRBJ2-1; D unresolved. CDR3 length equals 13 residues. V was shortened by 1 base and J by 6 bases, with 7 bases between the two germline ends. Germline V gene sequence: CDR1 SEHNR, CDR2 FQNEAQ (reference sequence). The CDR3 DNA sequence: TGTGCCAGCAGCTTAGATCTCACCAATGAGCAGTTCTTC. Protein sequence: CASSLDLTNEQFF.

The CDR3 DNA sequence: TGTGCCAGCAGCCAAAACCCTACCCTTTACGAGCAGTACTTC. Its translation: CASSQNPTLYEQYF. The V gene is TRBV27, the J gene TRBJ2-7; D unclear. V lost 6 bases and J lost 4, with 16 bases in between. Germline CDR1 reads MNHEY; CDR2 reads SMNVEV (reference sequence). The CDR3 has 14 residues.

This clone was counted once. The chain recombines TRBV11-3 with TRBJ2-2; 9 nucleotides match TRBD2. This CDR3 comprises 16 residues. CDR1 is SGHNT and CDR2 is YENEEA in the germline V gene. V lost 0 bases, J lost 6 bases, and 5 bases stayed unmatched. CDR3 sequence: CASSLDAGLAPGELFF. The CDR3 DNA reads as TGTGCCAGCAGCTTAGACGCGGGACTAGCTCCCGGGGAGCTGTTTTTT.

This sequence joins TRBV27 and TRBJ2-3, with D unresolved. Germline V gives CDR1 MNHEY, CDR2 SMNVEV (reference sequence). The CDR3 has 16 amino acids. V shed 6 bases and J shed 0 bases, with 16 bases lying between them. The CDR3 sequence: CASSHTVTPSTDTQYF. In DNA, the CDR3 is TGTGCCAGCAGCCACACCGTGACTCCTAGCACAGATACGCAGTATTTT.

The V and J genes are TRBV5-1 and TRBJ2-7; unclear D gene. The germline gives CDR1 SGHRS, CDR2 YFSETQ. Trimming took 1 base from V and 1 from J, leaving 9 bases between them. The CDR3 extends over 14 amino acids. CDR3 bases: TGCGCCAGCAGCTTGACGGTAGGATCCTACGAGCAGTACTTC. Its protein is CASSLTVGSYEQYF.